Listed below are T cell receptor beta chains from one sample, sequenced in a study of T cell responses to AZD1222 COVID-19 vaccine. Clones were sequenced by immunoSEQ multiplex PCR, and TCRdb holds only the in-frame ones, with some missing. The sample has fewer than 65,000 clones; approximately 82% are singletons. The sequencing used peripheral blood, collected on day 0 of AZD1222 vaccination. All receptors come from an adult in good health. The CDR3 runs from the conserved cysteine through the conserved F or W. D genes are given only for firm matches. Size values are once, few and many counts, or a class for expanded clones, and some rows have none.

d_call: -
v_call: TRBV28
clone_size: few
j_call: TRBJ1-5
cdr3_aa: CASNFASGTSNQPQHF
cdr3_nt: TGTGCCAGCAACTTTGCCTCGGGGACGAGCAATCAGCCCCAGCATTTT

d_call: TRBD1
v_call: TRBV7-2
clone_size: -
j_call: TRBJ1-1
cdr3_aa: CASSWGDRDFNTEAFF
cdr3_nt: TGTGCCAGCAGCTGGGGGGACAGAGACTTCAACACTGAAGCTTTCTTT

d_call: -
v_call: TRBV11-3
clone_size: -
j_call: TRBJ2-5
cdr3_aa: CASSLGQSETQYF
cdr3_nt: TGTGCCAGCAGCTTAGGTCAGTCGGAGACCCAGTACTTC

d_call: -
v_call: TRBV6-6
clone_size: -
j_call: TRBJ1-3
cdr3_aa: CASSYSGLGSGNTIYF
cdr3_nt: TGTGCCAGCAGTTACTCGGGCCTCGGCTCTGGAAACACCATATATTTT

d_call: -
v_call: TRBV6-2/TRBV6-3
clone_size: -
j_call: TRBJ1-1
cdr3_aa: CASSLSGAQNTEAFF
cdr3_nt: TGTGCCAGCAGCCTATCAGGGGCGCAGAACACTGAAGCTTTCTTT

d_call: -
v_call: TRBV5-1
clone_size: -
j_call: TRBJ1-1
cdr3_aa: CASSPRDPMNTEAFF
cdr3_nt: TGCGCCAGCAGCCCCCGCGACCCGATGAACACTGAAGCTTTCTTT

d_call: -
v_call: TRBV7-2
clone_size: once
j_call: TRBJ2-1
cdr3_aa: CASSLGVGEQFF
cdr3_nt: TGTGCCAGCAGCTTAGGGGTAGGTGAGCAGTTCTTC

d_call: -
v_call: TRBV4-2
clone_size: -
j_call: TRBJ2-2
cdr3_aa: CASSQDRRGRSGTGELFF
cdr3_nt: TGTGCCAGCAGCCAAGATCGTCGTGGCAGGAGCGGCACCGGGGAGCTGTTTTTT

d_call: TRBD2
v_call: TRBV30
clone_size: -
j_call: TRBJ2-5
cdr3_aa: CAGSPGGGTQYF
cdr3_nt: TGTGCCGGGAGTCCCGGGGGGGGGACCCAGTACTTC

d_call: TRBD2
v_call: TRBV29-1
clone_size: -
j_call: TRBJ2-1
cdr3_aa: CSVERQTSGSVFF
cdr3_nt: TGCAGCGTTGAACGCCAGACTAGCGGGAGTGTATTCTTC

d_call: TRBD1
v_call: TRBV19
clone_size: -
j_call: TRBJ1-3
cdr3_aa: CASSSRTGGIVGNTIYF
cdr3_nt: TGTGCCAGTAGCAGTCGGACAGGGGGAATCGTCGGAAACACCATATATTTT

d_call: -
v_call: TRBV15
clone_size: -
j_call: TRBJ1-1
cdr3_aa: CATSRADTEAFF
cdr3_nt: TGTGCCACCAGCAGGGCCGACACTGAAGCTTTCTTT

d_call: -
v_call: TRBV3-1/TRBV3-2
clone_size: -
j_call: TRBJ1-5
cdr3_aa: CASSQDRNQPQHF
cdr3_nt: TGTGCCAGCAGCCAAGACCGCAATCAGCCCCAGCATTTT

d_call: TRBD1
v_call: TRBV4-3
clone_size: once
j_call: TRBJ1-5
cdr3_aa: CASSRGTVNQPQHF
cdr3_nt: TGCGCCAGCAGCCGTGGGACAGTCAATCAGCCCCAGCATTTT

d_call: TRBD2
v_call: TRBV6-8
clone_size: -
j_call: TRBJ2-7
cdr3_aa: CASSFLAGDEQYF
cdr3_nt: TGTGCCAGCAGTTTTCTAGCGGGGGACGAGCAGTACTTC

d_call: -
v_call: TRBV19
clone_size: -
j_call: TRBJ1-1
cdr3_aa: CASSTGTLVHMNTEAFF
cdr3_nt: TGTGCCAGTAGTACCGGGACACTTGTTCACATGAACACTGAAGCTTTCTTT

d_call: TRBD1
v_call: TRBV24-1
clone_size: -
j_call: TRBJ1-1
cdr3_aa: CATSDGRQGSAAFF
cdr3_nt: TGTGCCACCAGTGATGGGCGACAGGGGTCGGCAGCTTTCTTT

d_call: -
v_call: TRBV19
clone_size: -
j_call: TRBJ1-1
cdr3_aa: CASSPGGWLDTEAFF
cdr3_nt: TGTGCCAGTAGTCCCGGGGGGTGGTTGGACACTGAAGCTTTCTTT

d_call: -
v_call: TRBV28
clone_size: once
j_call: TRBJ2-7
cdr3_aa: CASSISRRAEQYF
cdr3_nt: TGTGCCAGCAGCATTTCTCGGAGGGCGGAGCAGTACTTC

d_call: -
v_call: TRBV7-2
clone_size: once
j_call: TRBJ2-5
cdr3_aa: CASSLGRQRETQYF
cdr3_nt: TGTGCCAGCAGCTTAGGGCGGCAGCGAGAGACCCAGTACTTC

d_call: -
v_call: TRBV6-5
clone_size: -
j_call: TRBJ2-1
cdr3_aa: CASSSRPYNEQFF
cdr3_nt: TGTGCCAGCAGTTCCCGGCCCTACAATGAGCAGTTCTTC

d_call: -
v_call: TRBV6-2/TRBV6-3
clone_size: few
j_call: TRBJ1-1
cdr3_aa: CASSPGWYTEAFF
cdr3_nt: TGTGCCAGCAGTCCAGGGTGGTACACTGAAGCTTTCTTT

d_call: -
v_call: TRBV6-2/TRBV6-3
clone_size: -
j_call: TRBJ2-5
cdr3_aa: CASSYRPAEGETQYF
cdr3_nt: TGTGCCAGCAGTTACCGACCCGCGGAGGGAGAGACCCAGTACTTC

d_call: -
v_call: TRBV19
clone_size: -
j_call: TRBJ1-4
cdr3_aa: CASSSRNEKLFF
cdr3_nt: TGTGCCAGTAGTTCGCGGAATGAAAAACTGTTTTTT

d_call: -
v_call: TRBV7-3
clone_size: few
j_call: TRBJ1-2
cdr3_aa: CASSLGQGEGYTF
cdr3_nt: TGTGCCAGCAGCTTAGGGCAGGGAGAGGGCTACACCTTC

d_call: -
v_call: TRBV18
clone_size: -
j_call: TRBJ1-4
cdr3_aa: CASSPRAPRGNEKLFF
cdr3_nt: TGTGCCAGCTCACCAAGGGCACCCCGGGGGAATGAAAAACTGTTTTTT

d_call: TRBD1
v_call: TRBV6-6
clone_size: few
j_call: TRBJ1-2
cdr3_aa: CASSPGGGAVGYTF
cdr3_nt: TGTGCCAGCAGTCCAGGGGGAGGGGCGGTAGGCTACACCTTC

d_call: TRBD2
v_call: TRBV2
clone_size: -
j_call: TRBJ2-5
cdr3_aa: CASSGLAGDQETQYF
cdr3_nt: TGTGCCAGCAGTGGACTAGCTGGCGACCAAGAGACCCAGTACTTC

d_call: -
v_call: TRBV10-3
clone_size: once
j_call: TRBJ1-1
cdr3_aa: CAISELHTRRNTEAFF
cdr3_nt: TGTGCCATCAGTGAGTTGCACACCCGAAGGAACACTGAAGCTTTCTTT

d_call: TRBD1
v_call: TRBV24-1
clone_size: -
j_call: TRBJ2-5
cdr3_aa: CATSDLLDRGGLGQETQYF
cdr3_nt: TGTGCCACCAGTGATTTGTTGGACAGGGGAGGATTGGGCCAAGAGACCCAGTACTTC

d_call: -
v_call: TRBV19
clone_size: -
j_call: TRBJ2-1
cdr3_aa: CATQRISGGNEQFF
cdr3_nt: TGTGCCACCCAAAGGATCAGCGGTGGGAATGAGCAGTTCTTC

d_call: TRBD2
v_call: TRBV18
clone_size: -
j_call: TRBJ2-1
cdr3_aa: CASSPREREGPFF
cdr3_nt: TGTGCCAGCTCACCACGGGAGCGGGAGGGCCCGTTCTTC

d_call: -
v_call: TRBV6-2/TRBV6-3
clone_size: -
j_call: TRBJ2-1
cdr3_aa: CASSYSLGGHYNEQFF
cdr3_nt: TGTGCCAGCAGTTACTCGTTAGGTGGACACTACAATGAGCAGTTCTTC

d_call: -
v_call: TRBV7-2
clone_size: few
j_call: TRBJ2-3
cdr3_aa: CASSLAVAPDTQYF
cdr3_nt: TGTGCCAGCAGCTTAGCGGTAGCGCCAGATACGCAGTATTTT

d_call: TRBD1
v_call: TRBV6-1
clone_size: -
j_call: TRBJ1-1
cdr3_aa: CASSDERGRGRTEAFF
cdr3_nt: TGTGCCAGCAGTGATGAAAGGGGGCGCGGGAGAACTGAAGCTTTCTTT

d_call: -
v_call: TRBV5-4
clone_size: -
j_call: TRBJ1-6
cdr3_aa: CASSIDRYNSPLHF
cdr3_nt: TGTGCCAGCAGCATCGACAGGTATAATTCACCCCTCCACTTT

d_call: -
v_call: TRBV7-8
clone_size: -
j_call: TRBJ1-2
cdr3_aa: CASSPRISRDGYTF
cdr3_nt: TGTGCCAGCAGCCCCAGGATTTCAAGGGATGGCTACACCTTC

d_call: TRBD1
v_call: TRBV18
clone_size: -
j_call: TRBJ2-5
cdr3_aa: CASSRQGTQETQYF
cdr3_nt: TGTGCCAGCTCAAGACAGGGTACACAAGAGACCCAGTACTTC

d_call: -
v_call: TRBV18
clone_size: once
j_call: TRBJ1-3
cdr3_aa: CASSPSGTTSGNTIYF
cdr3_nt: TGTGCCAGCTCACCATCCGGGACAACCTCTGGAAACACCATATATTTT

d_call: -
v_call: TRBV6-5
clone_size: -
j_call: TRBJ2-2
cdr3_aa: CASSTRPNTGELFF
cdr3_nt: TGTGCCAGCAGTACCCGACCGAACACCGGGGAGCTGTTTTTT

d_call: TRBD1
v_call: TRBV3-1/TRBV3-2
clone_size: -
j_call: TRBJ1-5
cdr3_aa: CASSQASGQGQPQHF
cdr3_nt: TGTGCCAGCAGCCAAGCATCGGGACAGGGGCAGCCCCAGCATTTT

d_call: -
v_call: TRBV19
clone_size: -
j_call: TRBJ1-5
cdr3_aa: CASSIDSFNQPQHF
cdr3_nt: TGTGCCAGTAGTATAGACAGCTTTAATCAGCCCCAGCATTTT

d_call: -
v_call: TRBV6-2/TRBV6-3
clone_size: few
j_call: TRBJ1-6
cdr3_aa: CASSPGQTTYNSPLHF
cdr3_nt: TGTGCCAGCAGCCCCGGACAGACCACCTATAATTCACCCCTCCACTTT

d_call: TRBD1
v_call: TRBV7-6
clone_size: -
j_call: TRBJ2-7
cdr3_aa: CASSLEYRGSEQYF
cdr3_nt: TGTGCCAGCAGCTTAGAATACAGGGGTAGCGAGCAGTACTTC

d_call: -
v_call: TRBV7-2
clone_size: -
j_call: TRBJ1-5
cdr3_aa: CASSFPPGTGGPQHF
cdr3_nt: TGTGCCAGCAGCTTCCCTCCAGGGACTGGGGGGCCCCAGCATTTT

d_call: -
v_call: TRBV10-3
clone_size: -
j_call: TRBJ1-1
cdr3_aa: CAISENMNTEAFF
cdr3_nt: TGTGCCATCAGTGAGAACATGAACACTGAAGCTTTCTTT

d_call: -
v_call: TRBV5-1
clone_size: -
j_call: TRBJ1-1
cdr3_aa: CASSYGGGSMNTEAFF
cdr3_nt: TGCGCCAGCAGCTACGGAGGGGGTTCCATGAACACTGAAGCTTTCTTT

d_call: -
v_call: TRBV18
clone_size: -
j_call: TRBJ1-6
cdr3_aa: CASSREGFNSPLHF
cdr3_nt: TGTGCCAGCTCCCGCGAAGGCTTCAATTCACCCCTCCACTTT

d_call: -
v_call: TRBV12-1
clone_size: -
j_call: TRBJ1-1
cdr3_aa: CASSRRTGRPLTSPEAFF
cdr3_nt: TGTGCCAGCAGCCGAAGGACAGGGAGGCCGCTAACATCTCCTGAAGCTTTCTTT

d_call: -
v_call: TRBV28
clone_size: -
j_call: TRBJ2-5
cdr3_aa: CASSKSVETQYF
cdr3_nt: TGTGCCAGCAGTAAGAGTGTAGAGACCCAGTACTTC

d_call: -
v_call: TRBV6-5
clone_size: -
j_call: TRBJ2-2
cdr3_aa: CASRYRINTGELFF
cdr3_nt: TGTGCCAGCAGATACAGGATTAACACCGGGGAGCTGTTTTTT

d_call: TRBD1
v_call: TRBV3-1/TRBV3-2
clone_size: -
j_call: TRBJ2-7
cdr3_aa: CASSLRDSYEQYF
cdr3_nt: TGTGCCAGCAGCCTCCGGGACAGTTACGAGCAGTACTTC